What follows is one T cell receptor beta chain and its context. What the recovered Cohort 3 donors had was two negative PCRs, clearance, or symptom resolution. This specimen comes from a study of blood T cell repertoires in COVID-19. Study as a whole: PBMCs, B-cell-depleted T cells, or T cells were the source of the cDNA or gDNA that made up the material.

The CDR3 totals 13 residues. V lost 4 bases and J 6 bases, leaving 13 bases between the germline ends. Germline V gene data show CDR1 as SGDLS and CDR2 as YYNGEE. How the authors handled the data: Reference gene primer amplification in the assay estimated nucleated cell counts. The table came from immunoSEQ multiplex PCR; TCRdb's copy has only in-frame clones and leaves some out. Clonal size and the V and J genes are those of that table, whereas D and trimming came from the DNA. This table has roughly 290,000 clones, under 90% appearing once. The specimen sequenced was PBMCs or T cells enriched from blood (not recorded which). This clonotype originated in a middle-aged woman who had recovered from COVID-19. The rearrangement joins TRBV9 to TRBJ1-1, with D tentatively TRBD1 (5 bases). CDR3 sequence (DNA): TGTGCCAGCAGCCCCCGGGACTCTGCTGAAGCTTTCTTT. Protein: CASSPRDSAEAFF.